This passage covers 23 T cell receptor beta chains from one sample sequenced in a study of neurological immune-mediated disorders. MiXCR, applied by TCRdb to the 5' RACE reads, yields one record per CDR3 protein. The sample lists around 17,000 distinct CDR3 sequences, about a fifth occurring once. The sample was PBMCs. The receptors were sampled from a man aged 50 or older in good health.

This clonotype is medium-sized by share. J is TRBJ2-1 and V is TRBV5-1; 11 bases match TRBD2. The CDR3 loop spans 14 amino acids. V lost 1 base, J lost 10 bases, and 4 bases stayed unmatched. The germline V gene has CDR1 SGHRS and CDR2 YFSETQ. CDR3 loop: CASSLWSSGREQFF. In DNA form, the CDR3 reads TGCGCCAGCAGCTTGTGGTCTAGCGGGAGGGAGCAGTTCTTC. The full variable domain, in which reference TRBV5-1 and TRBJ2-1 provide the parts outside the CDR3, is KAGVTQTPRYLIKTRGQQVTLSCSPISGHRSVSWYQQTPGQGLQFLFEYFSETQRNKGNFPGRFSGRQFSNSRSEMNVSTLELGDSALYLCASSLWSSGREQFFGPGTRLTVL.

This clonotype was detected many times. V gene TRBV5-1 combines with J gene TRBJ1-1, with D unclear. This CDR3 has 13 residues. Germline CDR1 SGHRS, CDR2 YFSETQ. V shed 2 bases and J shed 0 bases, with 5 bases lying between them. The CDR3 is CASSFTVNTEAFF. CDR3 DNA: TGCGCCAGCAGCTTTACAGTGAACACTGAAGCTTTCTTT.

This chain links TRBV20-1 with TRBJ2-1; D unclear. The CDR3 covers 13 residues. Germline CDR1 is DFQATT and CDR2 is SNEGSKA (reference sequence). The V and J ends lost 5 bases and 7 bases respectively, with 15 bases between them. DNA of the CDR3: TGCAGTGCTTTGTCTCAAACCAAGAATGAGCAGTTCTTC. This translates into CSALSQTKNEQFF.

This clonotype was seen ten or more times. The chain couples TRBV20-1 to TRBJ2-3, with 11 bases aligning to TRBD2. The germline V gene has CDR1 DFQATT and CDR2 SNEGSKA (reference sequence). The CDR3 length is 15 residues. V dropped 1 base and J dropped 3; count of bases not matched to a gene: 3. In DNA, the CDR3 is TGCAGTGCTAGAGGGAGACTAGCGGGGACAGATACGCAGTATTTT. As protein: CSARGRLAGTDTQYF.

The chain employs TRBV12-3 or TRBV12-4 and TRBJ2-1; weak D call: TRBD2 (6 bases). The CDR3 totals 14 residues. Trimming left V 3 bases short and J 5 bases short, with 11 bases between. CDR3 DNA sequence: TGTGCCAGCAGTTTGGCTAGCGCAAACAATGAGCAGTTCTTC. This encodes CASSLASANNEQFF.

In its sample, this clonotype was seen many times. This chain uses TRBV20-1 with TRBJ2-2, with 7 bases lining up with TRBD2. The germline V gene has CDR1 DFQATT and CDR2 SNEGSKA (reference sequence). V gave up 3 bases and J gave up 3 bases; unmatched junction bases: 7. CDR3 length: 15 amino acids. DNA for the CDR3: TGCAGTGCTAGGGAAGCTGGGGGGGACACCGGGGAGCTGTTTTTT. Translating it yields CSAREAGGDTGELFF.

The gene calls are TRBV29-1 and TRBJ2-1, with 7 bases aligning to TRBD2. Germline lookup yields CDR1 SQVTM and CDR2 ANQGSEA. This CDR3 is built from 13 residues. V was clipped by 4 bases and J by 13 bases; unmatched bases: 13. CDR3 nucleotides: TGCAGCGTTGTTGGAGGGAGGGCCCTTTTTCAGTTCTTC. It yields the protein CSVVGGRALFQFF.

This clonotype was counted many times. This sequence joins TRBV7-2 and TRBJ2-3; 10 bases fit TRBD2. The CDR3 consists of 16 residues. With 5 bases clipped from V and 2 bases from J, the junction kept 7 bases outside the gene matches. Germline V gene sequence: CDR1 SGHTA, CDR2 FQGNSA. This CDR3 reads CASSRRGTSATDTQYF. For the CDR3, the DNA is TGTGCCAGCAGCCGTCGGGGGACTAGCGCCACAGATACGCAGTATTTT.

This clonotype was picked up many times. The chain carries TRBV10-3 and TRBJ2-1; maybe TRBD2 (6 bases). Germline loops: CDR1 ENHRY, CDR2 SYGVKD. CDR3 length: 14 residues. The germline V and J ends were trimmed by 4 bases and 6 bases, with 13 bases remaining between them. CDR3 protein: CAISGGDPLNEQFF. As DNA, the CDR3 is TGTGCCATCAGTGGGGGGGACCCTCTCAATGAGCAGTTCTTC.

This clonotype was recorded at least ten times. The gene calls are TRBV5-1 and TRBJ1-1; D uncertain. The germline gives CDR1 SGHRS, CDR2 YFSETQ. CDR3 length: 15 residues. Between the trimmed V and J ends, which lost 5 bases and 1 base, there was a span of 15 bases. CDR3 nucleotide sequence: TGCGCCAGCAGGAAACTCGGGAGGGAGAACACTGAAGCTTTCTTT. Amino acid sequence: CASRKLGRENTEAFF.

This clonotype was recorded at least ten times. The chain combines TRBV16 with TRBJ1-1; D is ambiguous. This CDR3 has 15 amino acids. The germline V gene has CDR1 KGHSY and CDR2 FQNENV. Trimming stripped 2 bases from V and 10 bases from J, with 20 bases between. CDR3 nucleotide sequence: TGTGCCAGCAGCCAAACCAAGAGTCGGCTCTCGGGAGCTTTCTTT. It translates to CASSQTKSRLSGAFF. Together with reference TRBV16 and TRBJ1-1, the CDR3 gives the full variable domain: GEEVAQTPKHLVRGEGQKAKLYCAPIKGHSYVFWYQQVLKNEFKFLISFQNENVFDETGMPKERFSAKCLPNSPCSLEIQATKLEDSAVYFCASSQTKSRLSGAFFGQGTRLTVV.

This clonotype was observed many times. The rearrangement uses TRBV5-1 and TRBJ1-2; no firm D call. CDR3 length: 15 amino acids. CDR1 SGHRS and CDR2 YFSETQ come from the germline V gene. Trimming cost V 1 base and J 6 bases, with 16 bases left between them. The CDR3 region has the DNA TGCGCCAGCAGCTTGTTTTCGAGGATAAGGGATGGCTACACCTTC. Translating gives CASSLFSRIRDGYTF.

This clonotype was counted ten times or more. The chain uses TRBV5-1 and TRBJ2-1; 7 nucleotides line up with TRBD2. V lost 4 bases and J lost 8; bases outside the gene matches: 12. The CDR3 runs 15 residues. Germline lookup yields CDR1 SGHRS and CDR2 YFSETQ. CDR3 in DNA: TGCGCCAGCAGCCCCCTCGGGGCGGGAGACCATGAGCAGTTCTTC. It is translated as CASSPLGAGDHEQFF.

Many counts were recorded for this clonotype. CDR3 sequence: CASSIGDPSYNEQFF. CDR3 DNA sequence: TGTGCCAGTAGTATAGGTGATCCCTCCTACAATGAGCAGTTCTTC. The gene calls are TRBV19 and TRBJ2-1; the D is unclear. Trimming left V 1 base short and J 0 bases short, with 7 bases between. The CDR3 covers 15 residues. CDR1 is LNHDA and CDR2 is SQIVND in the germline V gene (reference sequence).

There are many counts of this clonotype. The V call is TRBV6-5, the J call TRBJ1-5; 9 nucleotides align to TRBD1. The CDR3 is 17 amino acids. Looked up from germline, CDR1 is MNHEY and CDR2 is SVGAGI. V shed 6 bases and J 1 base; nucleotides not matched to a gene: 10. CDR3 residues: CASSPRGQGGSNQPQHF. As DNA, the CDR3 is TGTGCCAGCAGCCCACGGGGACAGGGTGGCAGCAATCAGCCCCAGCATTTT.

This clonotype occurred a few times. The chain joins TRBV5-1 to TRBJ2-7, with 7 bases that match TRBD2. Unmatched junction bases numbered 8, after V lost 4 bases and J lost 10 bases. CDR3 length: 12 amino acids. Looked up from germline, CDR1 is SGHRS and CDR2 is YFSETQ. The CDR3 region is CASSLDSGPQYF. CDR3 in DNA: TGCGCCAGCAGCCTAGATAGCGGGCCCCAGTACTTC.

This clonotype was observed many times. DNA of the CDR3: TGTGCCAGCAGTTCCCTCAGGGGAGGGCGCGAAAAACTGTTTTTT. Translated: CASSSLRGGREKLFF. The J gene is TRBJ1-4, the V gene TRBV12-3 or TRBV12-4; D may be TRBD1 (6 bases). V was clipped by 4 bases and J by 8 bases, with 17 bases between them. There are 15 residues in the CDR3.

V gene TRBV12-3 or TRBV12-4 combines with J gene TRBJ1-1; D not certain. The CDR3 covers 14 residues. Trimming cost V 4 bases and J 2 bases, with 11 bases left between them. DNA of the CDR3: TGTGCCAGCAGTTCCTTGCTTAGAAACACTGAAGCTTTCTTT. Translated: CASSSLLRNTEAFF.

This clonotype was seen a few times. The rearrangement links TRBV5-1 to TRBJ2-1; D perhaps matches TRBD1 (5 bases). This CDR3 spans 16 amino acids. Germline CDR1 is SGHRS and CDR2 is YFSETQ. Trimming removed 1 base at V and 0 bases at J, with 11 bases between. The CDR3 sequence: CASSLRADSSYNEQFF. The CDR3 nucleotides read TGCGCCAGCAGCTTGAGGGCAGACAGCTCCTACAATGAGCAGTTCTTC.

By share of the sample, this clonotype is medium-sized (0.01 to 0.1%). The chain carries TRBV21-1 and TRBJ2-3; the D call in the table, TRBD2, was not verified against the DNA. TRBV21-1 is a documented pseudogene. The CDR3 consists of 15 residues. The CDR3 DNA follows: TGTGCCACAGGGGGGTCTAGCGGGCGTCGGGATACGCAGTATTTT. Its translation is CATGGSSGRRDTQYF.

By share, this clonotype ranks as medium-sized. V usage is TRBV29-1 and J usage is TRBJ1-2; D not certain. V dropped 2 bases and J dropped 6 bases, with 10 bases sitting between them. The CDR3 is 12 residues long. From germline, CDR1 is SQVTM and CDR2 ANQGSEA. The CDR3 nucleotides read TGCAGCGTTGAAAGAGACTTCGATGGCTACACCTTC. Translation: CSVERDFDGYTF.

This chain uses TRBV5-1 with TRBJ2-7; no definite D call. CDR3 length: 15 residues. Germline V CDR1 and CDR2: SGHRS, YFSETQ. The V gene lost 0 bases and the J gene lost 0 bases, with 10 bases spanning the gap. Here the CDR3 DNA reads TGCGCCAGCAGCTTGGCCCCTGGAAGCTCCTACGAGCAGTACTTC. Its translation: CASSLAPGSSYEQYF.

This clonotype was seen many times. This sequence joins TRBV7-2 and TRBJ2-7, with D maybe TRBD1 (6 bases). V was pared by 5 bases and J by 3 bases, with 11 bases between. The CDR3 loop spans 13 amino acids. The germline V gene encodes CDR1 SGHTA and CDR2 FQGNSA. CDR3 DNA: TGTGCCAGCAGCCCACCAGGGGACTACGAGCAGTACTTC. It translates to CASSPPGDYEQYF.